These 14 T cell receptor beta chains were sequenced from one sample in a study of radiotherapy plus CTLA-4 blockade in lung cancer. Assay: immunoSEQ multiplex PCR; the TCRdb copy retains only in-frame clones and omits some. The sample shows some 25,000 clones, 60% to 85% of them seen only once. Sequenced material: peripheral blood, taken from a patient treated with radiotherapy plus ipilimumab. All receptors derive from a human donor with non-small cell lung cancer whose response to radiotherapy plus ipilimumab could not be evaluated.

The rearrangement links TRBV5-1 to TRBJ1-2, with 9 bases lining up with TRBD1. V shed 4 bases, J shed 8 bases, and the junction held 6 bases outside the gene matches. Germline V lookup: CDR1 SGHRS, CDR2 YFSETQ. There are 13 residues in the CDR3. CDR3 nucleotides: TGCGCCAGCAGCGGAGGGACAGGGACGGGCTACACCTTC. Translation: CASSGGTGTGYTF.

This chain joins TRBV7-9 and TRBJ1-4; unclear D gene. V was cut by 5 bases and J by 7 bases, with 14 bases left in between. Germline assignment: CDR1 SEHNR and CDR2 FQNEAQ (reference sequence). This CDR3 is built from 14 residues. CDR3 nucleotides: TGTGCCAGCAGCCTAGGGATCGCGGGTGAAAAACTGTTTTTT. It specifies CASSLGIAGEKLFF.

This rearrangement joins TRBV28 to TRBJ1-2; TRBD1 is a possible D gene (6 bases). Deletions cut 8 bases from V and 4 bases from J, with 17 bases between. This CDR3 contains 14 residues. CDR1 and CDR2 (germline): MDHEN, SYDVKM. CDR3 protein: CASQLPAGAYGYTF. CDR3 sequence (DNA): TGTGCCAGCCAACTTCCGGCAGGGGCCTATGGCTACACCTTC.

This sequence joins TRBV4-1 and TRBJ1-2; no reliable D call. This CDR3 is built from 14 residues. Trimming left V 3 bases short and J 2 bases short, with 10 bases between. Germline V gene sequence: CDR1 MGHRA, CDR2 YSYEKL. CDR3 sequence (DNA): TGCGCCAGCAGCCAGTTGACAAGCAACTATGGCTACACCTTC. Its protein product is CASSQLTSNYGYTF.

The chain recombines TRBV18 with TRBJ1-4; no reliable D call. CDR1 and CDR2 from the germline V gene are KGHSH and LQKENI. The V gene lost 1 base and the J gene lost 7 bases, with 10 bases spanning the gap. This CDR3 has 14 residues. The CDR3 sequence: CASSPQAAGEKLFF. The CDR3 DNA follows: TGTGCCAGCTCACCACAGGCAGCGGGTGAAAAACTGTTTTTT.

This chain joins TRBV14 and TRBJ2-7; D remains unclear. V gave up 0 bases and J gave up 3 bases, with 6 bases separating them. The V gene's germline CDR1 is SGHDN and CDR2 FVKESK. The CDR3 length is 13 residues. This chain's CDR3 is CASSQDTGYEQYF. CDR3 in DNA: TGTGCCAGCAGCCAAGATACCGGCTACGAGCAGTACTTC. The full variable domain, its missing parts supplied by reference TRBV14 and TRBJ2-7, is EAGVTQFPSHSVIEKGQTVTLRCDPISGHDNLYWYRRVMGKEIKFLLHFVKESKQDESGMPNNRFLAERTGGTYSTLKVQPAELEDSGVYFCASSQDTGYEQYFGPGTRLTVT.

This clone was seen just once. This chain's CDR3 is CASSEIRLGQFF. The CDR3 DNA reads as TGTGCCAGCAGTGAAATCCGACTTGGGCAGTTCTTC. This chain connects TRBV25-1 to TRBJ2-1; D unresolved. V lost 2 bases to trimming and J lost 12 bases, with 11 bases between them. In germline, CDR1 is MGHDK, CDR2 SYGVNS. This CDR3 has 12 amino acids.

This chain connects TRBV6-5 to TRBJ2-7, with D tentatively TRBD1 (6 bases). The germline gives CDR1 MNHEY, CDR2 SVGAGI. This CDR3 has 16 residues. V gave up 3 bases and J gave up 3 bases, with 18 bases separating them. CDR3 coding DNA: TGTGCCAGCAGTTATCAGGTCTCAGGGGCATACTACGAGCAGTACTTC. Protein: CASSYQVSGAYYEQYF.

This clone was observed a few times. The gene calls are TRBV7-2 and TRBJ1-6, with 7 bases aligning to TRBD1. The J segment lost 11 bases and the V segment lost 4 bases, leaving 11 bases of the junction unmatched. The CDR3 extends over 15 amino acids. Germline V gene sequence: CDR1 SGHTA, CDR2 FQGNSA. The CDR3 region is CASSSEGQSRTPLHF. The CDR3 DNA follows: TGTGCCAGCAGCTCCGAGGGACAGTCTAGGACACCCCTCCACTTT.

The chain carries TRBV7-2 and TRBJ1-5; 7 bases map to TRBD1. The trim removed 5 bases at V and 0 bases at J, leaving 10 bases unmatched. Per the germline V gene, CDR1 is SGHTA and CDR2 is FQGNSA. The CDR3 sequence is 17 residues long. The CDR3 is CASSRLGQTHSNQPQHF. CDR3 coding DNA: TGTGCCAGCAGCAGATTGGGACAGACCCATAGCAATCAGCCCCAGCATTTT. Combining the CDR3 with reference TRBV7-2 and TRBJ1-5 gives the whole variable domain GAGVSQSPSNKVTEKGKDVELRCDPISGHTALYWYRQSLGQGLEFLIYFQGNSAPDKSGLPSDRFSAERTGGSVSTLTIQRTQQEDSAVYLCASSRLGQTHSNQPQHFGDGTRLSIL.

This clone was detected only a few times. The chain combines TRBV2 with TRBJ1-4, with 7 positions matching TRBD1. Germline CDR1 is SNHLY and CDR2 is FYNNEI. The V and J ends lost 4 bases and 8 bases, in that order; junction bases with no gene match: 7. The CDR3 sequence is 14 residues long. CDR3: CASSGGGVGEKLFF. The CDR3 DNA reads as TGTGCCAGCAGTGGAGGGGGCGTAGGGGAAAAACTGTTTTTT.

The chain combines TRBV2 with TRBJ2-5, with D possibly being TRBD2 (5 bases). Germline loops: CDR1 SNHLY, CDR2 FYNNEI. Trimming took off 3 bases at V and 5 bases at J, with 10 bases between the two ends. The CDR3 is 13 residues long. This chain's CDR3 is CASSDRRRETQYF. CDR3 nucleotides: TGTGCCAGCAGTGACCGGAGGCGGGAGACCCAGTACTTC.

This clone occurred a few times. Other DNA sequences of this sample code for an identical CDR3. The J gene is TRBJ1-1, the V gene TRBV18; 8 bases agree with TRBD1. Germline loops: CDR1 KGHSH, CDR2 LQKENI. Trimming cost V 6 bases and J 1 base; bases outside gene matches: 1. CDR3 length: 13 residues. In DNA form, the CDR3 reads TGTGCCAGCTCGGGACAGGCGAACACTGAAGCTTTCTTT. It encodes CASSGQANTEAFF.

The chain employs TRBV7-9 and TRBJ2-1, with 11 bases matching TRBD1. The junction had 4 bases not matched to a gene; V was cut back by 4 bases and J by 2 bases. This CDR3 region has 16 residues. Germline V gene data show CDR1 as SEHNR and CDR2 as FQNEAQ (reference sequence). DNA of the CDR3: TGTGCCAGCAGCTCGGACAGGGGGCAGGCCTACAATGAGCAGTTCTTC. This encodes CASSSDRGQAYNEQFF.